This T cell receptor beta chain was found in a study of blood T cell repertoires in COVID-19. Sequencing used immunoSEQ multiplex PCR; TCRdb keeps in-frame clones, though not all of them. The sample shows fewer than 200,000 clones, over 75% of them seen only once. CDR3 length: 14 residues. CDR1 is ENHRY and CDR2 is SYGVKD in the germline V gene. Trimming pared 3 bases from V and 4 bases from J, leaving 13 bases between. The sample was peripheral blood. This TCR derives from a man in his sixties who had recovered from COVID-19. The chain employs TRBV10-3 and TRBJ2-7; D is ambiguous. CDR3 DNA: TGTGCCATCAGTGACCCAGCGATGAGGTACGAGCAGTACTTC. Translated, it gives CAISDPAMRYEQYF.